This TCR beta chain was sequenced for a study of blood T cell repertoires in COVID-19. Study overall: Both acute and convalescent COVID-19 samples were obtained from the United States, Italy and Spain. In each case, the material was cDNA or gDNA derived from T cells, B-cell-depleted T cells, or PBMCs.

Here immunoSEQ multiplex PCR was the method, and the copy in TCRdb shows in-frame clones only, minus some. Of 25,000 to 30,000 clones detected, more than 75% appear once; the ten largest clones hold more than 10%. There are 15 residues in the CDR3. Germline assignment: CDR1 MNHEY and CDR2 SMNVEV (reference sequence). With 1 base clipped from V and 11 bases from J, the junction kept 8 bases outside the gene matches. What was sequenced was peripheral blood. The genes are TRBV27 and TRBJ1-1; 12 nucleotides match TRBD1. The sequence came from a human donor in a cohort sampled during active COVID-19. The donor label of this sample is uncertain. CDR3 sequence (DNA): TGTGCCAGCAGTTTATTGGGCGAGGGACAGGGGGCTGCTTTCTTT. Translated, it gives CASSLLGEGQGAAFF.